Presented here are 5 T cell receptor beta chains from one specimen sequenced in a study of T cell responses to AZD1222 COVID-19 vaccine. Some clones are missing from TCRdb's copy, which holds only in-frame ones; the method was immunoSEQ multiplex PCR. This repertoire shows around 200,000 clones, around 88% found once; its top ten account for around 0.5%. Sequenced material: peripheral blood, taken on day 0 of AZD1222 vaccination. The receptors come from an adult in good health.

The chain joins TRBV2 to TRBJ1-2; tentatively, D is TRBD1 (5 bases). This CDR3 is 12 amino acids long. CDR1 SNHLY and CDR2 FYNNEI come from the germline V gene. Trimming took off 6 bases at V and 4 bases at J, with 9 bases between the two ends. The DNA of the CDR3 is TGTGCCAGCAGACAGGAAGGCTATGGCTACACCTTC. Protein: CASRQEGYGYTF.

This sequence joins TRBV27 and TRBJ2-5; TRBD2 matches 11 bases. This CDR3 has 15 amino acids. V shed 5 bases, J shed 9 bases, and the junction held 11 bases outside the gene matches. Germline loops: CDR1 MNHEY, CDR2 SMNVEV (reference sequence). CDR3 DNA sequence: TGTGCCAGCAGTCGGACTAGCGGGCCCCGATGGCCCCAGTACTTC. Its protein product is CASSRTSGPRWPQYF.

The chain uses TRBV6-5 and TRBJ2-7; D possibly corresponds to TRBD2 (5 bases). This CDR3 is 13 amino acids long. Trimming shortened V by 7 bases and J by 0 bases, and 10 bases separated the two germline ends. The germline gives CDR1 MNHEY, CDR2 SVGAGI. CDR3 protein: CASKDGNSYEQYF. CDR3 nucleotides: TGTGCCAGCAAGGACGGGAACTCCTACGAGCAGTACTTC.

This clone was seen only a few times. This chain uses TRBV23-1 with TRBJ1-2; no definite D call. TRBV23-1 is an open reading frame, and its role is uncertain. The CDR3 is 11 residues long. V gave up 7 bases and J gave up 8 bases, with 11 bases separating them. The CDR3 bases are TGCGCCAGCAAACTCCGAGGGGGCTACACCTTC. Its protein is CASKLRGGYTF.

J is TRBJ2-3 and V is TRBV3-1 (or the pseudogene TRBV3-2), with TRBD2 identical over 13 bases. Losses at the gene ends were 4 bases for V and 9 bases for J; bases not matched to a gene: 7. The length of the CDR3 is 15 residues. CDR1 is LGHDT, CDR2 YNNKEL, per germline (reference sequence). The CDR3 DNA follows: TGTGCCAGCAGCCCAGGACTAGCGGGAGCTGCCACGCAGTATTTT. Its protein is CASSPGLAGAATQYF.